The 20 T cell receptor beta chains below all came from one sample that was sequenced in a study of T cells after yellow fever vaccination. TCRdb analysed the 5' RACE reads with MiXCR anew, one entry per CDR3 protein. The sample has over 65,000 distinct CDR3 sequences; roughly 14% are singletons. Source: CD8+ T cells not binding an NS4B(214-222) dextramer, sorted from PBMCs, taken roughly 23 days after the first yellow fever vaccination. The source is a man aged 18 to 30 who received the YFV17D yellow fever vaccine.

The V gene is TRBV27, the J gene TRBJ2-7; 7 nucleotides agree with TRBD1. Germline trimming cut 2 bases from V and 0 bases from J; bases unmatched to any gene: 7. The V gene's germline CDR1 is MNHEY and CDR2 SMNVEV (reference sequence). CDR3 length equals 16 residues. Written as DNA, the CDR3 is TGTGCCAGCAGTTTAGAGGGGCCAGGGGGCTCCTACGAGCAGTACTTC. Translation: CASSLEGPGGSYEQYF.

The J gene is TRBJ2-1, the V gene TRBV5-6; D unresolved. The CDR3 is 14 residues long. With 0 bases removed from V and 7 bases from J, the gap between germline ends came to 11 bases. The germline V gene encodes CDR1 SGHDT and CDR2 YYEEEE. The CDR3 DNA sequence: TGTGCCAGCAGCTTGGGAGTAGGAGATAATGAGCAGTTCTTC. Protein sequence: CASSLGVGDNEQFF.

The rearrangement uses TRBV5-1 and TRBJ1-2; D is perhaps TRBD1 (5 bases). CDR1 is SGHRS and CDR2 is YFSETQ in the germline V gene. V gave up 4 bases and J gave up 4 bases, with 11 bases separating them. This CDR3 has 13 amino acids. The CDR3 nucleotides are TGCGCCAGCAGCGAGACAGAAATCTATGGCTACACCTTC. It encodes CASSETEIYGYTF. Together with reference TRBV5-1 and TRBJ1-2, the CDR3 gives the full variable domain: KAGVTQTPRYLIKTRGQQVTLSCSPISGHRSVSWYQQTPGQGLQFLFEYFSETQRNKGNFPGRFSGRQFSNSRSEMNVSTLELGDSALYLCASSETEIYGYTFGSGTRLTVV.

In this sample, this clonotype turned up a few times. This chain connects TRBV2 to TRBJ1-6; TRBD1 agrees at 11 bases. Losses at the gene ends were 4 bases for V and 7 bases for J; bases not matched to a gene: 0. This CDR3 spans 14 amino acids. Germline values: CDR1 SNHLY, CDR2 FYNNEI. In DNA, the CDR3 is TGTGCCAGCAGTGGGACAGGGGGCAATTCACCCCTCCACTTT. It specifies CASSGTGGNSPLHF.

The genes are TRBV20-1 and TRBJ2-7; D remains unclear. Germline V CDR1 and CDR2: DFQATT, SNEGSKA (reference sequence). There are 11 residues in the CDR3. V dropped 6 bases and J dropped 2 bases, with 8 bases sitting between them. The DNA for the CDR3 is TGCAGTGCGCCTCTAGCCTACGAGCAGTACTTC. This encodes CSAPLAYEQYF.

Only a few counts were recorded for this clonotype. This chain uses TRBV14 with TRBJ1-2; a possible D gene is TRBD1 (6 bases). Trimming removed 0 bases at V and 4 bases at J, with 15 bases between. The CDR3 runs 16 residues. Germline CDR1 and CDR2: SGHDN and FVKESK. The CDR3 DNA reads TGTGCCAGCAGCCAAGAGGGCAGGGGCCTTCTCTATGGCTACACCTTC. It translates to CASSQEGRGLLYGYTF. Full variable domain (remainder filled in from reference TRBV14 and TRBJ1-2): EAGVTQFPSHSVIEKGQTVTLRCDPISGHDNLYWYRRVMGKEIKFLLHFVKESKQDESGMPNNRFLAERTGGTYSTLKVQPAELEDSGVYFCASSQEGRGLLYGYTFGSGTRLTVV.

The CDR3 is CASSSLGFFVFF. CDR3 bases: TGTGCCAGCAGCTCACTAGGTTTCTTCGTGTTCTTC. V gene TRBV11-2 combines with J gene TRBJ2-1, with D possibly matching TRBD2 (5 bases). Trimming took 4 bases from V and 15 from J, leaving 16 bases between them. Germline CDR1 is SGHAT and CDR2 is FQNNGV. CDR3 size: 12 residues.

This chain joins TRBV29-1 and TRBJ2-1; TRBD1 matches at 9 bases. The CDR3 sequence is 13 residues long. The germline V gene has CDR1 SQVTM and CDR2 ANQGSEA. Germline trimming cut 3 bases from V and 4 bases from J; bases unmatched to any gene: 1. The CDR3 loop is CSVDGTGYNEQFF. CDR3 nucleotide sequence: TGCAGCGTTGACGGGACAGGGTACAATGAGCAGTTCTTC.

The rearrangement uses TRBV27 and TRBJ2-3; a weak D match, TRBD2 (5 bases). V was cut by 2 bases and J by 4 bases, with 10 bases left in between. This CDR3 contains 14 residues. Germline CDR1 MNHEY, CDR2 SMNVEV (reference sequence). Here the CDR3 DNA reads TGTGCCAGCAGTTTACGCGGGTTCGCAGATACGCAGTATTTT. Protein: CASSLRGFADTQYF.

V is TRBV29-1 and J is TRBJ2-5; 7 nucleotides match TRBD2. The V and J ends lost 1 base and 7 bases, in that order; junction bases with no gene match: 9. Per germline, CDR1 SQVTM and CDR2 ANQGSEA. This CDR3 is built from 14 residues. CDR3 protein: CSVEGGGVAGTQYF. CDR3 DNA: TGCAGCGTTGAAGGTGGGGGGGTAGCGGGGACCCAGTACTTC.

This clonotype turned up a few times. Here the CDR3 reads CASTLESYNEQFF. The CDR3 region has the DNA TGTGCCAGCACCCTAGAGTCCTACAATGAGCAGTTCTTC. The chain is built from TRBV5-5 and TRBJ2-1; no clear D. The CDR3 is 13 residues long. CDR1 is SGHKS and CDR2 is YYEKEE in the germline V gene (reference sequence). V was trimmed by 6 bases and J by 1 base, leaving 8 bases between them. The full variable domain, its missing parts supplied by reference TRBV5-5 and TRBJ2-1, is DAGVTQSPTHLIKTRGQQVTLRCSPISGHKSVSWYQQVLGQGPQFIFQYYEKEERGRGNFPDRFSARQFPNYSSELNVNALLLGDSALYLCASTLESYNEQFFGPGTRLTVL.

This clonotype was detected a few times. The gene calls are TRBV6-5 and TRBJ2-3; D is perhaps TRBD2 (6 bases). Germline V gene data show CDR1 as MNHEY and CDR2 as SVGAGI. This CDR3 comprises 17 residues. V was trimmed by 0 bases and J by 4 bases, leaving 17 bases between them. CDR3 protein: CASSYSHLLASPDTQYF. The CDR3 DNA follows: TGTGCCAGCAGTTACTCGCATCTACTAGCTTCGCCAGATACGCAGTATTTT.

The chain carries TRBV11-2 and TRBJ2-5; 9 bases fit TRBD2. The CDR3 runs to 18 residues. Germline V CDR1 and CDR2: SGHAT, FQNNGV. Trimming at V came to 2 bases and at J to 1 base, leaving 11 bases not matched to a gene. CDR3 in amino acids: CASSLWQRGATFQETQYF. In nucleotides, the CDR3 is TGTGCCAGCAGCTTATGGCAGCGGGGGGCGACATTCCAAGAGACCCAGTACTTC.

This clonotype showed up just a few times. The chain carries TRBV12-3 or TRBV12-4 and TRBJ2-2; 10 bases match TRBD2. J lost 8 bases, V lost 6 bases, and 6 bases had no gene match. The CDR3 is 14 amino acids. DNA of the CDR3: TGTGCCAGCAGCAGCGGGGGGGCTGCTGGGGAGCTGTTTTTT. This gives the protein CASSSGGAAGELFF.

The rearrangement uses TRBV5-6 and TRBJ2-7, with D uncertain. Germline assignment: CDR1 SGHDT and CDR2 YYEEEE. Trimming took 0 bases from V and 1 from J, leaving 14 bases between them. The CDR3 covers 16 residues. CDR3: CASSLGTPRPSYEQYF. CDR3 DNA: TGTGCCAGCAGCTTGGGTACCCCTAGACCTTCCTACGAGCAGTACTTC.

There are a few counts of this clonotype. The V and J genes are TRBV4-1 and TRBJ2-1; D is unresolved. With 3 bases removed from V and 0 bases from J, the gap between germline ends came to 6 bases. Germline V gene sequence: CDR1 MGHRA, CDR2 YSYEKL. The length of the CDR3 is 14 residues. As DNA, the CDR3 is TGCGCCAGCAGCCAGATGAGCTCCTACAATGAGCAGTTCTTC. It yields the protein CASSQMSSYNEQFF.

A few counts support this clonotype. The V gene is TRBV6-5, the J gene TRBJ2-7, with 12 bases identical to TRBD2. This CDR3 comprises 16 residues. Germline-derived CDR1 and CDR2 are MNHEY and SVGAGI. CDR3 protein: CASSPLAGGSSHEQYV. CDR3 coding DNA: TGTGCCAGCAGTCCGCTAGCGGGGGGGTCCTCCCACGAGCAGTACGTC.

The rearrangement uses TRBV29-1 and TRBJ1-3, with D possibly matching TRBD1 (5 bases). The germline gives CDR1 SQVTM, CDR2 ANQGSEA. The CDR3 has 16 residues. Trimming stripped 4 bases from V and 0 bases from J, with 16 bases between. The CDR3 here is CSVVGDPRASGNTIYF. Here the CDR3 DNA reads TGCAGCGTTGTGGGGGACCCCAGGGCCTCTGGAAACACCATATATTTT. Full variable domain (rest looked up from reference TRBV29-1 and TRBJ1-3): SAVISQKPSRDICQRGTSLTIQCQVDSQVTMMFWYRQQPGQSLTLIATANQGSEATYESGFVIDKFPISRPNLTFSTLTVSNMSPEDSSIYLCSVVGDPRASGNTIYFGEGSWLTVV.

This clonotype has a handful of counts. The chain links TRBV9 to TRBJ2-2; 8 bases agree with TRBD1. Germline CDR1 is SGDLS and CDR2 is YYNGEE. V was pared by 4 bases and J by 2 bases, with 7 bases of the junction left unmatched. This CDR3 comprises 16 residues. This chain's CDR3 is CASSPRTGKNTGELFF. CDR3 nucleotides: TGTGCCAGCAGCCCCCGGACAGGGAAAAACACCGGGGAGCTGTTTTTT.

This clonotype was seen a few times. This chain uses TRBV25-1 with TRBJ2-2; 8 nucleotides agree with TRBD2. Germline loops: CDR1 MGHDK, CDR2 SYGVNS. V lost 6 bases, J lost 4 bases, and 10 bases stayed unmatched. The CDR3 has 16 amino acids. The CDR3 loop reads CASRTGGGGVTGELFF. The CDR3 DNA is TGTGCCAGCAGGACCGGGGGGGGAGGCGTCACCGGGGAGCTGTTTTTT.